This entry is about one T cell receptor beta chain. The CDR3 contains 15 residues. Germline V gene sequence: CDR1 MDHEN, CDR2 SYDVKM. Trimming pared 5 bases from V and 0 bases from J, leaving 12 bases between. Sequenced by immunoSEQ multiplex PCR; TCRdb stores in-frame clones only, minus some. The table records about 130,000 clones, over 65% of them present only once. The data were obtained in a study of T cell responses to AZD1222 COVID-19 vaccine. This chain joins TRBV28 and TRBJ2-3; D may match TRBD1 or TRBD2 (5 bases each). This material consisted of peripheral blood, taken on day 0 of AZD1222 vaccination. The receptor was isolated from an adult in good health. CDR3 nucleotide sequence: TGTGCCAGCAGTCCCTGGGACCTTAGCACAGATACGCAGTATTTT. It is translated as CASSPWDLSTDTQYF.